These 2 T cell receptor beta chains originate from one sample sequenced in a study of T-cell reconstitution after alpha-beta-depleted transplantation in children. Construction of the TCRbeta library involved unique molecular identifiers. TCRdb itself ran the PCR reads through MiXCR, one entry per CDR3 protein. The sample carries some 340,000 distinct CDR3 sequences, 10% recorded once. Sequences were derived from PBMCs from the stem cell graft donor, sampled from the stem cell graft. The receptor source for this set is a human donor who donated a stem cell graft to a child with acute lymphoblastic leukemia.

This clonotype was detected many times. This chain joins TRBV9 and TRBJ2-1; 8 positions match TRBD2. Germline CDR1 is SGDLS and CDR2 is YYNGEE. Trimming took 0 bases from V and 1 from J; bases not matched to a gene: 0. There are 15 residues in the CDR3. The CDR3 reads CASSVAGGSYNEQFF. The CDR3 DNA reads TGTGCCAGCAGCGTAGCGGGAGGGTCCTACAATGAGCAGTTCTTC.

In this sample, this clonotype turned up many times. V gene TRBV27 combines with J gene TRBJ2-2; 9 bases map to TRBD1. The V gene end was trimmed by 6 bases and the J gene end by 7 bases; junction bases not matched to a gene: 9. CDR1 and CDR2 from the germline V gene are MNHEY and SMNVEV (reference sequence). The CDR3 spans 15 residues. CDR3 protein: CASRWGQGGNGELFF. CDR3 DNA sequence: TGTGCCAGCAGATGGGGACAGGGCGGGAACGGGGAGCTGTTTTTT.